These T cell receptor beta chains were read from a single sample in a study of cytomegalovirus exposure and HLA in healthy donors. Some clones are missing from TCRdb's copy, which holds only in-frame ones; the method was immunoSEQ multiplex PCR. The sample gives around 300,000 clones, 85% to 90% of which show up once; roughly 1% is in the top ten. The sequencing input was PBMCs. These receptors all stem from a woman aged 18-35 years in good health and CMV-seronegative. CDR3s include the opening cysteine and the closing phenylalanine or tryptophan. D genes are given only for firm matches. Size tells how often a clone was seen (once, few, many) or the class of an expanded clone, and some rows leave it out.

d_gene	abundance	v_gene	j_gene	CDR3aa	CDR3nt
TRBD2	-	TRBV2	TRBJ2-1	CASSEEGTRYYEQFF	TGTGCCAGCAGTGAAGAGGGGACTAGGTATTATGAGCAGTTCTTC
-	-	TRBV28	TRBJ2-7	CASSTGSGYEQYF	TGTGCCAGCAGTACAGGGTCAGGCTACGAGCAGTACTTC
-	once	TRBV27	TRBJ1-3	CASTKVRNTIYF	TGTGCCAGCACTAAAGTTCGAAACACCATATATTTT
TRBD2	-	TRBV10-3	TRBJ2-7	CAISEAGVSSEQYF	TGTGCCATCAGTGAAGCGGGAGTAAGCTCGGAGCAGTACTTC
-	-	TRBV18	TRBJ1-2	CASSPQDSNYGYTF	TGTGCCAGCTCACCACAGGACAGTAACTATGGCTACACCTTC
TRBD2	-	TRBV2	TRBJ2-3	CASSANRDWRPGGDTQYF	TGTGCCAGCAGTGCTAACCGGGACTGGAGACCCGGGGGGGATACGCAGTATTTT
-	-	TRBV4-3	TRBJ2-7	CASSQNLGGYEQYF	TGCGCCAGCAGCCAAAATCTAGGGGGCTACGAGCAGTACTTC
-	-	TRBV11-1	TRBJ1-1	CASSLGAPTGMGTEAFF	TGTGCCAGCAGCTTAGGGGCCCCAACAGGGATGGGAACTGAAGCTTTCTTT
-	-	TRBV15	TRBJ1-2	CATSSIYGYTF	TGTGCCACCAGCAGCATTTATGGCTACACCTTC
-	-	TRBV6-1	TRBJ1-2	CASSSINYGYTF	TGTGCCAGCAGTTCAATTAACTATGGCTACACCTTC
-	-	TRBV6-5	TRBJ2-7	CASSYSFRESSYEQYF	TGTGCCAGCAGTTACTCGTTTCGAGAGAGCTCCTACGAGCAGTACTTC
-	-	TRBV7-6	TRBJ2-6	CASSLVSGSGANVLTF	TGTGCCAGCAGCTTAGTGTCAGGGTCTGGGGCCAACGTCCTGACTTTC
-	-	TRBV19	TRBJ1-5	CASTLRQPQHF	TGTGCCAGTACCCTACGGCAGCCCCAGCATTTT
TRBD2	-	TRBV15	TRBJ2-5	CATSKTLAGGPSETQYF	TGTGCCACCAGCAAAACACTAGCGGGAGGGCCGTCAGAGACCCAGTACTTC
TRBD1	-	TRBV18	TRBJ2-3	CASSPDPVGGRTDTQYF	TGTGCCAGCTCACCAGACCCCGTAGGGGGCCGCACAGATACGCAGTATTTT
TRBD2	-	TRBV4-2	TRBJ2-3	CASSHGTSGTDTQYF	TGTGCCAGCAGTCATGGGACTAGCGGGACAGATACGCAGTATTTT
-	-	TRBV28	TRBJ2-6	CASSLGPHIPGAGANVLTF	TGTGCCAGCAGTTTAGGTCCACACATTCCAGGGGCTGGGGCCAACGTCCTGACTTTC
-	-	TRBV28	TRBJ2-3	CASSSLLSTDTQYF	TGTGCCAGCAGCTCACTTCTAAGCACAGATACGCAGTATTTT